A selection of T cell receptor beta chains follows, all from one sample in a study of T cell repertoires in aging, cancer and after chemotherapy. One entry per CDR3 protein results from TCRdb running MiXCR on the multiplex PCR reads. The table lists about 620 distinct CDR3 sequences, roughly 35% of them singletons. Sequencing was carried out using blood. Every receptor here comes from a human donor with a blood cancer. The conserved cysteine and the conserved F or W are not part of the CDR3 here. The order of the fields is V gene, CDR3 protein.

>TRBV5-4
ASSGPGQDT
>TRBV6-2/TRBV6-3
ASVRIAGSSEPANTGELF
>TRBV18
ASSPPGQGASAF
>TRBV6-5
ASSPEGNRWNQPQH
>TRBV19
ASSIRTSGRLGEQF
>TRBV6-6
ASSSTGEETQY
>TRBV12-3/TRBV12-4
ASSRDGTSGGAGETQY
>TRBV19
ASTNSGGAYEQY
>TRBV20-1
SAKSDRLLYEQY
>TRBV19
ASSGSGPGTGYVHEQY
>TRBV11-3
AISLGAGAGELF
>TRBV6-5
ASSYSEGGSGANVLT
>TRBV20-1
SAPTPGASGYT
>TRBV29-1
SVAPLGPGQAPEAF
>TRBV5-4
ASSLVPVETQY
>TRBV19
ASTPSGGGSNQPQH
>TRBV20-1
SASSPGGAADTQY
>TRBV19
ASSMELGTSGYNEQF
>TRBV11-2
ASSLVDSANTIY
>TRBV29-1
SVEDSGRAPDTQY
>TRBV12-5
ASGHDRGRGNQPQH
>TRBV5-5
ASSQGQIYGYT
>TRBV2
ASSEATLGDDQY
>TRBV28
ASREGSEAF
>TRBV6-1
ASSVGAGGQKNIQY
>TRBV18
ASSPRTGGEYGYT
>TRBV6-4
ASSAGTENKQF
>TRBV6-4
ASSLQGVGYEQY
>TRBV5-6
ASSLWVLSSYEQY
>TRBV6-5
ASSYSTSGGAGETQY
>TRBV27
ASSYRDGSYEQY
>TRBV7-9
ASRYTSDEQF
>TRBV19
ASSTRDRGLEQY
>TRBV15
ATSRGGSLTDTQY
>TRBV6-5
ASSYSGPGDTQY
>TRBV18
ASSPGTPTYEQY
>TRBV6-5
ASRLGLAGEETQY
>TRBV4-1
ASSQDWWEKLF
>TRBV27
ASSLVSPGNEQF
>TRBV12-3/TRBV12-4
ASSLGGGSYEQY
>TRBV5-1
ASSSGYQETQY
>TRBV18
ASSPPLGQSSETQY
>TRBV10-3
AITQDRWGTEAF
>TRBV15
ATSRHEQGEGYGYT
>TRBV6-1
ASKGAGGPPGELF
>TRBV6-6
ASSYESTNEKLF
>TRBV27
ASSQAGGPPPQY
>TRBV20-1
SARDVISGLKYEQY
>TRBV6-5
ASRGTAYNEQF
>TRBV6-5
ASRHIAGGSYEQY
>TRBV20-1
SARASTLAKNIQY